These 18 T cell receptor beta chains share one sample of origin, sequenced in a study of cytomegalovirus exposure and HLA in healthy donors. It was with 60 Vbeta and 13 Jbeta primers that the PCR ran. Clones were read by immunoSEQ multiplex PCR, and TCRdb kept only the in-frame ones, dropping some. The repertoire holds about 150,000 clones, with around 84% as singletons. Sequences were obtained from PBMCs. These receptors were taken from a middle-aged woman in good health and CMV-seropositive.

This clone was found a few times. The chain is built from TRBV28 and TRBJ1-1, with 8 bases identical to TRBD1. The CDR3 has 15 residues. Germline trimming cut 5 bases from V and 4 bases from J; bases unmatched to any gene: 9. Per germline, CDR1 MDHEN and CDR2 SYDVKM. CDR3 amino acids: CASSPNRGDFTEAFF. The CDR3 DNA follows: TGTGCCAGCAGTCCGAACAGGGGGGATTTCACTGAAGCTTTCTTT.

This chain joins TRBV25-1 and TRBJ2-7, with 8 bases fitting TRBD2. With 1 base clipped from V and 4 bases from J, the junction kept 6 bases outside the gene matches. CDR3 length: 15 residues. CDR1 and CDR2 (germline): MGHDK, SYGVNS. This CDR3 is CASSEFSSGRYEQYF. DNA for the CDR3: TGTGCCAGCAGTGAATTCTCGAGCGGGAGATACGAGCAGTACTTC.

J is TRBJ1-1 and V is TRBV5-5; 10 nucleotides match TRBD1. Unmatched junction bases numbered 7, after V lost 0 bases and J lost 2 bases. This CDR3 region has 17 residues. Germline V gene data show CDR1 as SGHKS and CDR2 as YYEKEE (reference sequence). The CDR3: CASSLGRDRGPNTEAFF. The CDR3 nucleotides are TGTGCCAGCAGCTTGGGTAGGGACAGGGGCCCAAACACTGAAGCTTTCTTT. The full variable domain, its missing parts supplied by reference TRBV5-5 and TRBJ1-1, is DAGVTQSPTHLIKTRGQQVTLRCSPISGHKSVSWYQQVLGQGPQFIFQYYEKEERGRGNFPDRFSARQFPNYSSELNVNALLLGDSALYLCASSLGRDRGPNTEAFFGQGTRLTVV.

The chain links TRBV19 to TRBJ1-2; D is possibly TRBD1 (5 bases). V was clipped by 3 bases and J by 4 bases, with 15 bases between them. Looked up from germline, CDR1 is LNHDA and CDR2 is SQIVND (reference sequence). The CDR3 has 15 amino acids. CDR3 sequence (DNA): TGTGCCAGTAGTATCTCAGGGCAAAGCCGCTATGGCTACACCTTC. Translation: CASSISGQSRYGYTF.

This CDR3 is CASSLDRTGENGYTF. The CDR3 DNA is TGTGCCAGCAGCTTAGATCGGACAGGGGAAAATGGCTACACCTTC. The rearrangement uses TRBV7-2 and TRBJ1-2, with TRBD1 matching over 9 bases. Trimming removed 1 base from V and 6 bases from J; junction bases left unmatched: 6. Germline V gene data show CDR1 as SGHTA and CDR2 as FQGNSA. The CDR3 is 15 amino acids.

CDR3 loop: CASRSFGLAGANTGELFF. CDR3 sequence (DNA): TGTGCCAGCAGATCATTTGGACTAGCGGGTGCGAACACCGGGGAGCTGTTTTTT. This rearrangement joins TRBV5-6 to TRBJ2-2, with 11 nucleotides matching TRBD2. The CDR3 runs to 18 residues. CDR1 is SGHDT and CDR2 is YYEEEE in the germline V gene. J gave up 0 bases and V 5 bases, and 9 bases lay outside the gene matches.

CDR3 protein: CASSAGSGREETQYF. The CDR3 DNA reads TGCGCCAGCAGCGCAGGATCCGGACGGGAGGAGACCCAGTACTTC. The rearrangement uses TRBV5-1 and TRBJ2-5, with a weak D call TRBD2 (6 bases). There are 15 residues in the CDR3. The V gene's germline CDR1 is SGHRS and CDR2 YFSETQ. Trimming removed 4 bases from V and 5 bases from J, with 18 bases in between.

V gene TRBV5-1 combines with J gene TRBJ1-1; TRBD1 matches at 11 bases. The CDR3 spans 14 residues. With 4 bases clipped from V and 6 bases from J, the junction kept 5 bases outside the gene matches. The V gene's germline CDR1 is SGHRS and CDR2 YFSETQ. This chain's CDR3 is CASSPGTGGSEAFF. In nucleotides, the CDR3 is TGCGCCAGCAGCCCCGGGACAGGGGGTTCTGAAGCTTTCTTT.

This sequence joins TRBV4-1 and TRBJ2-1; 8 nucleotides match TRBD2. V shed 0 bases and J 4 bases; nucleotides not matched to a gene: 8. The CDR3 is 17 residues long. Germline assignment: CDR1 MGHRA and CDR2 YSYEKL. The CDR3 is CASSQEIVAGWYNEQFF. DNA of the CDR3: TGCGCCAGCAGCCAAGAAATAGTAGCGGGATGGTACAATGAGCAGTTCTTC.

This clone was seen a single time. The chain recombines TRBV5-8 with TRBJ1-5, with a weak D call TRBD1 (6 bases). This CDR3 region has 17 residues. Per the germline V gene, CDR1 is SGHTS and CDR2 is YDEGEE. Trimming took 4 bases from V and 0 from J, leaving 17 bases between them. The CDR3 DNA follows: TGTGCCAGCAGCCCATTGCGGGGGGCAAATAGCAATCAGCCCCAGCATTTT. Translated, it gives CASSPLRGANSNQPQHF. The variable domain in full, completed from reference TRBV5-8 and TRBJ1-5, reads EAGVTQSPTHLIKTRGQQATLRCSPISGHTSVYWYQQALGLGLQFLLWYDEGEERNRGNFPPRFSGRQFPNYSSELNVNALELEDSALYLCASSPLRGANSNQPQHFGDGTRLSIL.

Only a few counts were recorded for this clone. The chain has TRBV19 and TRBJ2-7; the match to TRBD2 covers 11 bases. The trim removed 7 bases at V and 2 bases at J, leaving 4 bases unmatched. The length of the CDR3 is 14 residues. CDR1 LNHDA and CDR2 SQIVND come from the germline V gene (reference sequence). CDR3 coding DNA: TGTGCCAGTACCGGGACTAGCGGAACCTACGAGCAGTACTTC. Encoded protein: CASTGTSGTYEQYF.

This clone was found once. The chain carries TRBV2 and TRBJ2-5; the match to TRBD2 covers 8 bases. J lost 4 bases, V lost 10 bases, and 5 bases had no gene match. The germline gives CDR1 SNHLY, CDR2 FYNNEI. The CDR3 length is 12 residues. CDR3 sequence: CATSAGGETQYF. In nucleotides, the CDR3 is TGTGCCACCTCCGCGGGGGGAGAGACCCAGTACTTC. Full variable domain (missing parts from reference TRBV2 and TRBJ2-5): EPEVTQTPSHQVTQMGQEVILRCVPISNHLYFYWYRQILGQKVEFLVSFYNNEISEKSEIFDDQFSVERPDGSNFTLKIRSTKLEDSAMYFCATSAGGETQYFGPGTRLLVL.

This clone was detected many times. The rearrangement uses TRBV10-1 and TRBJ2-3; D is perhaps TRBD2 (6 bases). V was trimmed by 4 bases and J by 2 bases, leaving 19 bases between them. This CDR3 has 17 amino acids. In germline, CDR1 is WNHNN, CDR2 SYGVQD (reference sequence). CDR3 loop: CASSGGSSSGTTDTQYF. CDR3 nucleotides: TGCGCCAGCAGTGGGGGGTCGAGTAGCGGAACCACAGATACGCAGTATTTT.

The chain carries TRBV4-2 and TRBJ2-6; 11 nucleotides align to TRBD2. The V segment lost 4 bases and the J segment 3 bases; nucleotides outside the gene matches: 17. CDR3 length: 21 residues. Germline assignment: CDR1 LGHNA and CDR2 YNFKEQ. Here the CDR3 DNA reads TGTGCCAGCAGCCCCAGGGGCAGAGAGGAGACTAGCGGGAATGGGGCCAACGTCCTGACTTTC. It translates to CASSPRGREETSGNGANVLTF.

This clone occurred a few times. J is TRBJ1-4 and V is TRBV25-1, with TRBD1 identical over 7 bases. The CDR3 is 15 amino acids. The J segment lost 5 bases and the V segment lost 5 bases, leaving 8 bases of the junction unmatched. Per the germline V gene, CDR1 is MGHDK and CDR2 is SYGVNS. The CDR3 nucleotides read TGTGCCAGCAGTTGGTTCGACAGGGTGAATGAAAAACTGTTTTTT. It encodes CASSWFDRVNEKLFF.

V usage is TRBV30 and J usage is TRBJ1-1; 8 positions agree with TRBD1. This CDR3 contains 15 residues. V lost 2 bases and J lost 3; bases outside the gene matches: 8. Germline lookup yields CDR1 GTSNPN and CDR2 SVGIG (reference sequence). CDR3 bases: TGTGCCTGGAGTAGGGGAACAGGGGGATACACTGAAGCTTTCTTT. This encodes CAWSRGTGGYTEAFF.

The chain is built from TRBV30 and TRBJ1-1, with D possibly TRBD1 on 5 matching bases. V was trimmed by 8 bases and J by 7 bases, leaving 17 bases between them. CDR3 length: 12 residues. Germline V CDR1 and CDR2: GTSNPN, SVGIG (reference sequence). The CDR3 spells CAGTDRPFEAFF. The CDR3 nucleotides read TGTGCCGGGACCGACAGACCCTTTGAAGCTTTCTTT.

This chain connects TRBV7-8 to TRBJ2-7; 10 bases fit TRBD2. This CDR3 is 17 amino acids long. Germline V gene sequence: CDR1 SGHVS, CDR2 FQNEAQ. After removal of 2 bases from V and 3 bases from J, the junction contained 10 bases not matched to a gene. The CDR3 sequence is CASSLPPRTSGYYEQYF. CDR3 coding DNA: TGTGCCAGCAGCTTACCCCCCAGGACTAGCGGTTACTACGAGCAGTACTTC.